This T cell receptor beta chain is from a study of blood T cells in healthy people across ages. Study-wide points: It was not possible, with unsorted PBMCs, to conclusively compare naive and antigen-experienced cells. A strong correlation was seen between TCR beta diversity and naive T cell percentage.

A few counts support this clonotype. No antigen is known for it. A sample-barcoded 5' primer and a J-beta primer mix were used in a second PCR of about 7 to 12 cycles. Researchers report that each sample yielded at least 2.5 million CDR3-containing paired-end reads. TCRdb re-derived calls from the 5' RACE reads in MiXCR, one entry per CDR3 protein. The sample has some 900,000 distinct CDR3 sequences; around 46% are singletons. The sequence came from a man in his thirties or forties in good health. The sample taken for sequencing was blood.

The CDR3 is CASSPTGGWRETQYF. In DNA form, the CDR3 reads TGTGCCAGCAGTCCTACCGGGGGCTGGAGGGAGACCCAGTACTTC. The V gene is TRBV6-5, the J gene TRBJ2-7; D may be TRBD1 or TRBD2 (6 bases each). The J call may not be correct, given that the DNA end is closer to TRBJ2-5. Germline V gives CDR1 MNHEY, CDR2 SVGAGI. The CDR3 extends over 15 amino acids.